Listed below are T cell receptor beta chains from one sample, sequenced in a study of CD8 T cells in Susac syndrome. TCRdb fed the immunoSEQ multiplex PCR reads into MiXCR, producing one record per CDR3 protein. Of 200,000 to 300,000 distinct CDR3 sequences listed, over 85% are singletons. Source material: CD4+ T cells from PBMCs. The receptors here all came from a human donor with multiple sclerosis. The CDR3 runs from the conserved cysteine through the conserved F or W. Fields, in order: clone size, D gene, J gene, V gene, CDR3 DNA, CDR3 protein. D genes are given only for firm matches. Clone size is not always given. Where it is, it says once, few, many or a class for expanded clones.

NA	TRBD2	TRBJ2-3	TRBV3-1	TGTGCCAGCAGCCAAGAGTTGAGAGCGGGAAATACAGATACGCAGTATTTT	CASSQELRAGNTDTQYF
NA	NA	TRBJ1-2	TRBV15	TGTGCCACCAGCAGAGACCGGGCGGGGAACTATGGCTACACCTTC	CATSRDRAGNYGYTF
NA	NA	TRBJ2-1	TRBV12-3/TRBV12-4	TGTGCCAGCCCGGGGCTTGAGCAGTTCTTC	CASPGLEQFF
NA	TRBD1	TRBJ1-2	TRBV6-5	TGTGCCAGCAACAGACAGGGGGCGAACTATGGCTACACCTTC	CASNRQGANYGYTF
NA	NA	TRBJ2-1	TRBV5-4	TGTGCCAGCACCTTTGGGTCACTGAGCTCCTACAATGAGCAGTTCTTC	CASTFGSLSSYNEQFF
NA	NA	TRBJ1-2	TRBV20-1	TGCAGTGCTAGAGATGGAGGTTTCGGTGGCTACACCTTC	CSARDGGFGGYTF
NA	TRBD1	TRBJ1-2	TRBV7-9	TGTGCCAGCAGCTCGATCAGCGGACAGGGGGACTATGGCTACACCTTC	CASSSISGQGDYGYTF
once	TRBD2	TRBJ2-3	TRBV29-1	TGCAGCGCGGAGGGTAGCGGGGGTGTCCCAGATACGCAGTATTTT	CSAEGSGGVPDTQYF
NA	NA	TRBJ2-3	TRBV5-5	TGTGCCAGCAGCTTGATGGGTTGGGGCACAGATACGCAGTATTTT	CASSLMGWGTDTQYF
NA	NA	TRBJ2-2	TRBV7-3	TGTGCCAGCAGCTTAACGTGGGTAGCTGCGAACACCGGGGAGCTGTTTTTT	CASSLTWVAANTGELFF
NA	TRBD1	TRBJ1-5	TRBV12-3/TRBV12-4	TGTGCCAGCTCCAGGGGGTTGGACTTATATAGCAATCAGCCCCAGCATTTT	CASSRGLDLYSNQPQHF
NA	NA	TRBJ2-4	TRBV19	TGTGCCAGTAGCGCACAGGTAGCAGCCAAAAACATTCAGTACTTC	CASSAQVAAKNIQYF
NA	NA	TRBJ1-1	TRBV6-2/TRBV6-3	TGTGCCAGCAGTTACGGACCCCCTTGGACCACTGAAGCTTTCTTT	CASSYGPPWTTEAFF
NA	NA	TRBJ2-1	TRBV9	TGTGCCAGCAGCGTGGGACTCCAGCAGTTCTTC	CASSVGLQQFF
NA	NA	TRBJ1-4	TRBV4-1	TGCGCCAGCAGCCATCGCACAACTAATGAAAAACTGTTTTTT	CASSHRTTNEKLFF
NA	TRBD1	TRBJ2-5	TRBV28	TGTGCCAGCAGCAAAAACCCGGGACAGGGCCAGGGGACCCAGTACTTC	CASSKNPGQGQGTQYF